A selection of T cell receptor beta chains follows, all from one sample in a study of T cells in Graves' hyperthyroidism and ophthalmopathy. TCRdb re-derived calls from the multiplex PCR reads in MiXCR, one entry per CDR3 protein. The sample has about 640,000 distinct CDR3 sequences, 45% seen once. The sequenced material came from peripheral blood or thyroid tissue (not recorded which). These receptors all come from an adult man with Graves' disease, either hyperthyroidism or ophthalmopathy (not recorded which). Each CDR3 is given with its conserved first and last residue. The D gene is left open where the match is weak. Not all rows give a size; the values are once, few, many and, for expanded clones, a class.

>TRBJ2-5|14|TRBD1|TRBV9|-
TGTGCCAGCAGCGTAGAAGGACAGGGCGAGACCCAGTACTTC
CASSVEGQGETQYF
>TRBJ2-7|13|-|TRBV20-1|-
TGCAGTGCGCATACAGGGTCCGCCTACGAGCAGTACTTC
CSAHTGSAYEQYF
>TRBJ2-7|15|-|TRBV29-1|many
TGCAGCGTGCCCCGGGACGGGATGAGCTCCTACGAGCAGTACTTC
CSVPRDGMSSYEQYF
>TRBJ1-3|13|-|TRBV29-1|many
TGCAGCGTTGACGCGCAGACGGGAAACACCATATATTTT
CSVDAQTGNTIYF
>TRBJ1-2|13|-|TRBV12-3/TRBV12-4|-
TGTGCCAGCAGTTACCAGGCGGAGTATGGCTACACCTTC
CASSYQAEYGYTF
>TRBJ1-6|15|-|TRBV25-1|-
TGTGCCAGCATTGCGAGGGGGATCTATAATTCACCCCTCCACTTT
CASIARGIYNSPLHF
>TRBJ1-2|17|-|TRBV7-2|-
TGCGCCAGCAGCTTGGCAGGGGACCCTACAACTAACTATGGCTACACCTTC
CASSLAGDPTTNYGYTF
>TRBJ1-2|14|TRBD1|TRBV6-1|-
TGTGCCAGCGGAAGGACAGGGACAACCTACGGCTACACCTTC
CASGRTGTTYGYTF
>TRBJ2-7|12|-|TRBV20-1|-
TGCAGTGCTAGACAGGGGGGGGGCGAGCAGTACTTC
CSARQGGGEQYF
>TRBJ2-5|15|TRBD1|TRBV19|-
TGTGCCAGTAGTGCGCTAGGGACAGGGTTGGAGACCCAGTACTTC
CASSALGTGLETQYF
>TRBJ1-6|16|TRBD1|TRBV20-1|-
TGCAGTGCTGGACGAACGGGACAGGGCCATAATTCACCCCTCCACTTT
CSAGRTGQGHNSPLHF
>TRBJ2-5|9|-|TRBV7-2|-
TGTGCCAGCAGCGATAACCAGTACTTC
CASSDNQYF